This T cell receptor beta chain was recorded in a study of circulating tumor DNA in untreated peripheral T-cell lymphoma. This tumor tissue came from a pretreatment baseline collection. 16 amino acids form the CDR3, both terminal residues included. Findings and caveats of the study: Baseline tissues yielded about 82% and baseline serum 65% to 75% tumor-specific clonotype detection.

About this clone: Its target is unknown. The limits of the CDR3 on the DNA are not certain, so only TCRdb's listed CDR3 is given.

Clones were read by immunoSEQ multiplex PCR, and TCRdb kept only the in-frame ones, dropping some. Here the sample spans about 5,000 clones, 65% to 70% being singletons. The source material was tumor tissue. This chain uses TRBV1 with TRBJ2-7; the D segment call TRBD2 is taken from the table without a DNA check. TRBV1 has pseudogene status. The clonotype comes from a human donor with peripheral T-cell lymphoma. The CDR3 spells CASSRFGSGITYEQYF.